This is a list of T cell receptor beta chains from one sample in a study of shared clonotypes between healthy human individuals. TCRdb's table, derived via immunoSEQ multiplex PCR, lists solely in-frame clones and lacks some. The sample consists of more than 600,000 clones, about 91% of them appearing once. The sequenced material came from naive CD8+ T cells sorted from blood. The receptors come from a man aged 30 to 39 in good health. The CDR3 runs from the conserved cysteine through the conserved F or W. Each record gives: V gene, D gene, J gene, CDR3 protein. D genes are given only for firm matches.

>TRBV27|TRBD2|TRBJ2-3
CASSTGTSGSTDTQYF
>TRBV27|NA|TRBJ2-4
CASGQNQNIQYF
>TRBV7-9|TRBD1|TRBJ2-3
CASSNRGTDTQYF
>TRBV10-3|TRBD2|TRBJ2-3
CAISGRGTSGSTDTQYF
>TRBV4-3|NA|TRBJ2-7
CASSQARVAYEQYF
>TRBV6-1|NA|TRBJ2-1
CASSPTSSYNEQFF
>TRBV4-1|NA|TRBJ2-2
CASSRTREGGTGELFF
>TRBV9|NA|TRBJ2-7
CASSVAGGALYEQYF
>TRBV5-1|NA|TRBJ2-7
CASSLGGGVPTYEQYF
>TRBV7-6|TRBD1|TRBJ1-1
CASTSAPGQSMNTEAFF
>TRBV30|TRBD2|TRBJ2-3
CAWSVRLAGAFGMVDTQYF
>TRBV5-5|NA|TRBJ1-2
CASSYLRTPSDYTF
>TRBV29-1|TRBD2|TRBJ2-3
CSVEGTSGRGVTDTQYF
>TRBV5-1|NA|TRBJ2-7
CASSLTGPPYEQYF
>TRBV7-2|NA|TRBJ2-1
CASTGTGSPYNEQFF
>TRBV9|TRBD2|TRBJ2-7
CASSVEYEGLAGEHCGYEQYF
>TRBV4-1|NA|TRBJ2-1
CASSQGAGREFF
>TRBV28|NA|TRBJ2-7
CASSSRDLSSYEQYF
>TRBV9|NA|TRBJ2-1
CASSALDSYNEQFF
>TRBV25-1|NA|TRBJ1-6
CASSSGSSYNSPLHF
>TRBV7-9|NA|TRBJ2-7
CASSSPFRGGLEEQYF
>TRBV6-1|NA|TRBJ2-6
CASSERNSGANVLTF
>TRBV5-1|TRBD2|TRBJ2-1
CASSWEGLAGGGNEQFF
>TRBV7-2|NA|TRBJ1-2
CASSPGVAGYTF
>TRBV7-9|NA|TRBJ2-4
CASSFVEGLNLAKNIQYF
>TRBV30|NA|TRBJ1-5
CAWPMSRGNQPQHF
>TRBV13|TRBD1|TRBJ2-7
CASSIGQDSAVYGEQYF
>TRBV11-1|NA|TRBJ2-1
CASSFSEGYYNEQFF
>TRBV4-1|TRBD1|TRBJ1-1
CASSHVQGLPEAFF
>TRBV21-1|NA|TRBJ2-3
CASSKVGTSGRWGTDTQYF
>TRBV27|NA|TRBJ2-7
CASSWDTSYEQYF
>TRBV11-2|TRBD2|TRBJ2-3
CASSLAPGLAANSTDTQYF
>TRBV11-2|NA|TRBJ2-4
CASSLGIDSSKNIQYF
>TRBV7-9|TRBD1|TRBJ2-7
CASSGRDRDIFEQYF
>TRBV7-9|TRBD2|TRBJ2-3
CARDRLEREASTDTQYF
>TRBV29-1|TRBD2|TRBJ2-6
CSVEDPGGRRGANVLTF
>TRBV7-2|TRBD2|TRBJ2-7
CASSLTILAGVDEQYF
>TRBV6-5|NA|TRBJ2-2
CASSYSIPPPGELFF
>TRBV28|TRBD1|TRBJ2-7
CASSLEGTGGSEQYF
>TRBV10-1|TRBD2|TRBJ2-1
CASSESRGLGEQFF
>TRBV10-2|TRBD1|TRBJ2-7
CASSEALDRTYEQYF